This T cell receptor beta chain was documented in a study of T cell responses to AZD1222 COVID-19 vaccine. Study results and limitations: The donor group comprised mostly white British people and more females; the analysis possibly underestimated clonal diversity.

Sequencing was performed with immunoSEQ multiplex PCR; in TCRdb, only in-frame clones are kept and a portion is missing. The table lists 95,000 to 110,000 clones, 70% to 90% of them singletons. A single count supports this clone. Its specificity is unknown. The germline V and J ends were trimmed by 1 base and 8 bases, with 6 bases remaining between them. The CDR3 sequence is 12 residues long. CDR1 LNHNV and CDR2 YYDKDF come from the germline V gene (reference sequence). The sample was peripheral blood, taken on day 0 of AZD1222 vaccination. The chain is built from TRBV15 and TRBJ1-5; D is uncertain. The origin of this receptor is an adult in good health. The CDR3 region has the DNA TGTGCCACCAGCAGAGCCGAGGAGCCCCAGCATTTT. Translation: CATSRAEEPQHF.